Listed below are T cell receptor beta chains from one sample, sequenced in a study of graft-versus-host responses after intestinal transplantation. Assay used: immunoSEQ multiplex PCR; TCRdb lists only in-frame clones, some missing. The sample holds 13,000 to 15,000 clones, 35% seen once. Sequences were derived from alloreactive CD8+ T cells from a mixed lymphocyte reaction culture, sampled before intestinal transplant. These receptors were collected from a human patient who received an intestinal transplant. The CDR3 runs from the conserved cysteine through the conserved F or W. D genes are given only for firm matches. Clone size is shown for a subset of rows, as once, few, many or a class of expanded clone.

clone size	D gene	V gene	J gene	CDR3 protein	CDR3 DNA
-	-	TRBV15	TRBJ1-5	CATSREGVTYQPQHF	TGTGCCACCAGCAGGGAAGGGGTAACGTATCAGCCCCAGCATTTT
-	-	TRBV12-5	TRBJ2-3	CASGLVLSSTDTQYF	TGTGCTAGTGGTTTGGTACTCTCTAGCACAGATACGCAGTATTTT
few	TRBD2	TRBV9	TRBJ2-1	CASSVGPLAGGDNEQFF	TGTGCCAGCAGCGTAGGGCCCCTAGCGGGGGGGGACAATGAGCAGTTCTTC
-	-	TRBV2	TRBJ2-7	CASSEILGTVSYEQYF	TGTGCCAGCAGTGAAATTTTGGGGACGGTCTCCTACGAGCAGTACTTC
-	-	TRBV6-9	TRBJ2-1	CGINPSEQFF	TGTGGGATTAATCCCTCGGAGCAGTTCTTC
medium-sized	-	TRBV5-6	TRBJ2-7	CASSLVGRPYEQYF	TGTGCCAGCAGCTTGGTGGGGCGCCCCTACGAGCAGTACTTC
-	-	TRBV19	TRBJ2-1	CASSMTENNEQFF	TGTGCCAGTAGTATGACAGAGAACAATGAGCAGTTCTTC
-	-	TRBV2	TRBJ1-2	CASSDWVGYTF	TGTGCCAGCAGTGATTGGGTTGGCTACACCTTC
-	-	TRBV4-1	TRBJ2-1	CASSPQGREFYNEQFF	TGCGCCAGCAGCCCCCAGGGGAGAGAGTTCTACAATGAGCAGTTCTTC
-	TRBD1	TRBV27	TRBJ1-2	CASSRTHRGRVPNYGYTF	TGTGCCAGCAGCCGAACACACAGGGGTCGGGTCCCCAACTATGGCTACACCTTC
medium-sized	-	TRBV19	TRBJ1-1	CASSSGGAWTEAFF	TGTGCCAGTTCCTCTGGGGGGGCGTGGACTGAAGCTTTCTTT
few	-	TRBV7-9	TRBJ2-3	CASLHRDQIDTQYF	TGTGCCAGTCTCCACCGCGACCAGATTGATACGCAGTATTTT
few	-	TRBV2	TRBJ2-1	CASSEIPGTFAYNEQFF	TGTGCCAGCAGTGAAATCCCCGGGACGTTCGCCTACAATGAGCAGTTCTTC
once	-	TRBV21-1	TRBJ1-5	CASSKDRDHQPQHF	TGTGCCAGCAGCAAAGACAGGGACCATCAGCCCCAGCATTTT
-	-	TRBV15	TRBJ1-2	CATSRDVLGPLYGYTF	TGTGCCACCAGCAGAGATGTTTTGGGGCCGTTGTATGGCTACACCTTC
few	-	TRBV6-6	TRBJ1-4	CASRAHGQVDEKLFF	TGTGCCAGCAGGGCACACGGGCAGGTCGATGAAAAACTGTTTTTT
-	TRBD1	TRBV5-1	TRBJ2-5	CASSPRTGVVGQETQYF	TGCGCCAGCAGCCCCCGGACAGGGGTGGTGGGTCAAGAGACCCAGTACTTC
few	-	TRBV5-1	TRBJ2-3	CASSLAGPGSSTDTQYF	TGCGCCAGCAGCTTGGCTGGCCCGGGATCCAGCACAGATACGCAGTATTTT
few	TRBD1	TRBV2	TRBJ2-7	CASTRGTATYEQYF	TGTGCCAGCACAAGAGGGACAGCTACCTACGAGCAGTACTTC
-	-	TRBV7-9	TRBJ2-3	CASSLEPATDTQYF	TGTGCCAGTAGCTTAGAACCAGCGACAGATACGCAGTATTTT
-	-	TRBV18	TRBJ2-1	CASSKDSNEQFF	TGTGCCAGCTCCAAAGACTCCAATGAGCAGTTCTTC
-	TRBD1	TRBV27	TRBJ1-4	CASSPIPTGNEKLFF	TGTGCCAGCAGCCCAATACCGACAGGGAATGAAAAACTGTTTTTT
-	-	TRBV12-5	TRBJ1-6	CASGLVHGGSGSPLHF	TGTGCTAGTGGTTTGGTACACGGCGGATCCGGTTCACCCCTCCACTTT
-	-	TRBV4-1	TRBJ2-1	CASSQVGLRGDNEQFF	TGCGCCAGCAGCCAAGTGGGGCTCCGGGGCGACAATGAGCAGTTCTTC
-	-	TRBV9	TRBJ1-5	CASSVGGGPGQPQHF	TGTGCCAGCAGCGTAGGTGGGGGGCCAGGACAGCCCCAGCATTTT
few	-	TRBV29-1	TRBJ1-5	CSVEGGAEGQPQHF	TGCAGCGTTGAAGGGGGGGCCGAGGGTCAGCCCCAGCATTTT
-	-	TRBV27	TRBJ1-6	CASSLGPGALLNSPLHF	TGTGCCAGCAGTTTAGGGCCCGGAGCACTATTGAATTCACCCCTCCACTTT
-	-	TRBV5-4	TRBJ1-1	CASSLVMNTEAFF	TGTGCCAGCAGCTTGGTCATGAACACTGAAGCTTTCTTT
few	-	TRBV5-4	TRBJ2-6	CASSLSGSRFSGANVLTF	TGTGCCAGCAGCTTGAGTGGCAGTCGATTCTCTGGGGCCAACGTCCTGACTTTC
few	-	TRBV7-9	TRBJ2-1	CASRYDTNEQFF	TGTGCCAGCAGATATGACACCAATGAGCAGTTCTTC
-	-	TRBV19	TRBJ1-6	CASSIELGGSVHSPLHF	TGTGCCAGTAGTATAGAGCTGGGAGGGAGTGTTCATTCACCCCTCCACTTT
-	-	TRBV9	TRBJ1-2	CASSARGGYTF	TGTGCCAGCAGCGCCCGCGGGGGTTACACCTTC
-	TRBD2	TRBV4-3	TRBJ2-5	CASSEIAGAGETQYF	TGCGCCAGCAGCGAGATAGCGGGGGCTGGCGAGACCCAGTACTTC
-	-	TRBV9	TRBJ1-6	CASSVAASYNSPLHF	TGTGCCAGCAGCGTAGCTGCATCCTATAATTCACCCCTCCACTTT
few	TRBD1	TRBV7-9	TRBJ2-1	CASSHRDRDPNEQFF	TGTGCCAGCAGCCACCGGGACAGGGACCCCAATGAGCAGTTCTTC
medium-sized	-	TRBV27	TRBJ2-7	CASSFSGGYSYEQYF	TGTGCCAGCAGTTTCTCCGGGGGTTACTCCTACGAGCAGTACTTC
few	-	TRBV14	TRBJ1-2	CASSQDRNGYTF	TGTGCCAGCAGCCAAGATCGAAATGGCTACACCTTC
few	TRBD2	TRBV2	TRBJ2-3	CASTSGTSGADTQYF	TGTGCCAGCACCTCCGGGACTAGCGGGGCAGATACGCAGTATTTT
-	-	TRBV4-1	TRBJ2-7	CASSPRNTYEQYF	TGCGCCAGCAGCCCGAGGAATACCTACGAGCAGTACTTC
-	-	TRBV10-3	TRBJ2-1	CATVGQSSYNEQFF	TGTGCCACCGTAGGACAAAGCTCCTACAATGAGCAGTTCTTC
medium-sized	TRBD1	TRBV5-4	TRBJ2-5	CASSFGQDRNF	TGTGCCAGCAGCTTTGGACAGGACCGCAACTTC